This TCR beta chain was profiled in a study of CD8+ T cells in alopecia areata. The CDR3 runs to 16 residues. Germline CDR1 is SGDLS and CDR2 is YYNGEE. Losses at the gene ends were 4 bases for V and 2 bases for J; bases not matched to a gene: 8. Treatment of the sample: oral pan-JAK inhibitor, 5-10 mg twice daily. Extraction of RNA preceded its reverse transcription into cDNA, which served as the sequencing template. Repertoires were generated with immunoSEQ multiplex PCR, while TCRdb's copy carries only in-frame clones and drops some. The data contain tens of thousands of clones, under 60% of them singletons.

This clonotype was obtained from a human donor with alopecia areata. This chain uses TRBV9 with TRBJ2-3, with 9 bases aligning to TRBD2. Material: CD8+ T cells sorted from blood, obtained around week 37, from a patient treated with tofacitinib. This CDR3 reads CASSPPTSGYTDTQYF. As DNA, the CDR3 is TGTGCCAGCAGCCCCCCGACTAGCGGATACACAGATACGCAGTATTTT.